This TCR beta chain was recovered during a study of early T cells in non-severe SARS-CoV-2 infection. Across the study: Sequencing used unsorted whole-blood bulk RNA, so chains lack pairing.

Individually, cDNA molecules had unique molecular identifiers attached to them. TCRdb itself ran the 5' RACE reads through MiXCR, one entry per CDR3 protein. The sample records some 97,000 distinct CDR3 sequences, around 10% being singletons. This clonotype was recorded a few times. What it binds is unknown. The study's findings and limits: Anti-spike CD8 responses were favored by VDJdb matching, which missed private and CD4 specificities.

The material was whole blood, obtained at baseline. The sequence was collected from an adult who was a healthcare worker with PCR-confirmed SARS-CoV-2 infection or an uninfected control (not recorded which).

The CDR3 DNA follows: TGTGCCAGTAGTTTGGCGACTGGAGGGCAGCCCCAGCATTTT. Amino acid sequence: CASSLATGGQPQHF. The chain employs TRBV19 and TRBJ1-5; no definite D call. The germline V gene has CDR1 LNHDA and CDR2 SQIVND (reference sequence). Trimming took off 5 bases at V and 7 bases at J, with 15 bases between the two ends. This CDR3 comprises 14 residues.